The 27 T cell receptor beta chains below were found in one sample sequenced in a study of vaccination effects on CD4 cells after COVID-19. Antigen-specific CD4+ T cells were first expanded with viral peptide pools by the ViraFEST assay and only then sequenced. Scientists isolated CD4+ T cells after an approximately 10-day culture period ended. Absence of prior SARS-CoV-2 infection characterized the vaccine recipients, who showed negative nucleocapsid antibodies. No antigen is known for these receptors. Here immunoSEQ multiplex PCR was the method, and the copy in TCRdb shows in-frame clones only, minus some. The table lists about 25,000 clones, more than 70% of them singletons. The sample in question was CD4+ T cells from PBMCs cultured with HCoV-NL63 spike peptides, obtained before COVID-19 vaccination. The receptors shown here come from a human donor who received a COVID-19 vaccine.

The chain employs TRBV27 and TRBJ2-3; D remains ambiguous. V was cut by 0 bases and J by 8 bases, with 15 bases left in between. The CDR3 extends over 15 amino acids. CDR1 MNHEY and CDR2 SMNVEV come from the germline V gene (reference sequence). CDR3 nucleotides: TGTGCCAGCAGTTTATCCCGGCCAGTAGCTAGTACGCAGTATTTT. Translated: CASSLSRPVASTQYF.

A single count supports this clone. The chain carries TRBV7-2 and TRBJ1-6; D perhaps matches TRBD1 (5 bases). Germline CDR1 is SGHTA and CDR2 is FQGNSA. The CDR3 is 17 amino acids. The ends were cut back, 5 bases at V and 1 base at J, with 15 bases in the middle. CDR3: CASSGWGGFSYNSPLHF. CDR3 nucleotides: TGTGCCAGCAGCGGGTGGGGGGGATTTTCCTATAATTCACCCCTCCACTTT.

The chain combines TRBV5-4 with TRBJ1-2, with a possible D match to TRBD1 (5 bases). Trimming took 7 bases from V and 6 from J, leaving 16 bases between them. This CDR3 comprises 13 residues. Germline CDR1 is SGHNT and CDR2 is YYREEE (reference sequence). CDR3 in amino acids: CASHGTPKDGYTF. The CDR3 DNA sequence: TGTGCCAGCCACGGGACCCCTAAAGATGGCTACACCTTC. The full variable domain, its missing parts supplied by reference TRBV5-4 and TRBJ1-2, is ETGVTQSPTHLIKTRGQQVTLRCSSQSGHNTVSWYQQALGQGPQFIFQYYREEENGRGNFPPRFSGLQFPNYSSELNVNALELDDSALYLCASHGTPKDGYTFGSGTRLTVV.

V and J are TRBV29-1 and TRBJ2-3; 8 positions agree with TRBD1. In germline, CDR1 is SQVTM, CDR2 ANQGSEA. CDR3 length equals 15 residues. The trim removed 4 bases at V and 2 bases at J, leaving 8 bases unmatched. The CDR3 sequence is CSVGVGQGTTDTQYF. In nucleotides, the CDR3 is TGCAGCGTTGGAGTTGGACAGGGCACCACAGATACGCAGTATTTT.

This clone was detected only once. The V call is TRBV9, the J call TRBJ1-1; 9 bases fit TRBD1. The V gene's germline CDR1 is SGDLS and CDR2 YYNGEE. The V and J ends lost 6 bases and 10 bases, in that order; junction bases with no gene match: 16. The CDR3 loop spans 15 amino acids. CDR3 DNA sequence: TGTGCCAGCAACCCACAGGGGGCAGGGGGATGGGGAGCTTTCTTT. It is translated as CASNPQGAGGWGAFF.

The rearrangement uses TRBV11-2 and TRBJ1-6, with 9 bases aligning to TRBD1. V shed 5 bases and J 10 bases; nucleotides not matched to a gene: 9. The CDR3 consists of 15 residues. Germline CDR1 reads SGHAT; CDR2 reads FQNNGV. The CDR3 DNA follows: TGTGCCAGCAGCCCCCAACCGGGACAGGGATCACCCCTCCACTTT. It translates to CASSPQPGQGSPLHF.

The genes are TRBV7-7 and TRBJ2-2; 12 bases align to TRBD2. V dropped 5 bases and J dropped 4; count of bases not matched to a gene: 2. Germline-derived CDR1 and CDR2 are SSHAT and FNYEAQ (reference sequence). CDR3 size: 15 residues. The CDR3 loop is CASSMGLAGTGELFF. DNA of the CDR3: TGTGCCAGCAGCATGGGACTAGCGGGCACCGGGGAGCTGTTTTTT. Based on the CDR3 plus reference TRBV7-7 and TRBJ2-2, the full variable domain is GAGVSQSPRYKVTKRGQDVTLRCDPISSHATLYWYQQALGQGPEFLTYFNYEAQPDKSGLPSDRFSAERPEGSISTLTIQRTEQRDSAMYRCASSMGLAGTGELFFGEGSRLTVL.

The table lists this clone with a few counts. The CDR3 nucleotides are TGTGCCAGCAGGCCAGAGGGTCTGAGGGCTTTCTTT. Its translation: CASRPEGLRAFF. V is TRBV2 and J is TRBJ1-1; no clear D. V lost 6 bases and J lost 11, with 16 bases in between. Germline loops: CDR1 SNHLY, CDR2 FYNNEI. This CDR3 has 12 amino acids.

The chain has TRBV19 and TRBJ1-2; 7 positions match TRBD1. Per the germline V gene, CDR1 is LNHDA and CDR2 is SQIVND (reference sequence). This CDR3 spans 12 amino acids. V shed 9 bases and J 5 bases; nucleotides not matched to a gene: 6. The CDR3 DNA is TGTGCCAGCTCCCAGGGGGAGTATGGCTACACCTTC. Protein product: CASSQGEYGYTF. The full variable domain, its missing parts supplied by reference TRBV19 and TRBJ1-2, is DGGITQSPKYLFRKEGQNVTLSCEQNLNHDAMYWYRQDPGQGLRLIYYSQIVNDFQKGDIAEGYSVSREKKESFPLTVTSAQKNPTAFYLCASSQGEYGYTFGSGTRLTVV.

This chain connects TRBV27 to TRBJ2-7, with 16 bases fitting TRBD2. The CDR3 loop spans 17 amino acids. Germline V gene data show CDR1 as MNHEY and CDR2 as SMNVEV (reference sequence). V trimming: 7 bases; J trimming: 2 bases; junction bases outside the gene matches: 8. CDR3 DNA sequence: TGTGCCAGCAACCCGGGACTAGCGGGGGGGCCAACCTACGAGCAGTACTTC. Its translation: CASNPGLAGGPTYEQYF.

This chain uses TRBV5-5 with TRBJ1-4; no clear D. The CDR3 runs to 15 residues. Trimming took 0 bases from V and 7 from J, leaving 13 bases between them. Per the germline V gene, CDR1 is SGHKS and CDR2 is YYEKEE (reference sequence). CDR3 DNA: TGTGCCAGCAGCTTGGGAGGTCAAGAGAGTGAAAAACTGTTTTTT. It translates to CASSLGGQESEKLFF.

V and J are TRBV27 and TRBJ1-1; D possibly corresponds to TRBD1 (6 bases). V was shortened by 7 bases and J by 4 bases, with 16 bases between the two germline ends. Germline loops: CDR1 MNHEY, CDR2 SMNVEV (reference sequence). The CDR3 is made up of 14 amino acids. The CDR3 sequence: CASKLHRDGTEAFF. The CDR3, as DNA: TGTGCCAGCAAGTTGCACAGGGATGGCACTGAAGCTTTCTTT.

The V and J genes are TRBV7-9 and TRBJ1-1, with D maybe TRBD1 (5 bases). The CDR3 extends over 14 amino acids. V was pared by 8 bases and J by 5 bases, with 18 bases between. In germline, CDR1 is SEHNR, CDR2 FQNEAQ (reference sequence). Written as DNA, the CDR3 is TGTGCCAGCGGGTCAGAATTGGGGCTAACTGAAGCTTTCTTT. Its translation is CASGSELGLTEAFF.

The chain links TRBV5-1 to TRBJ2-1; maybe TRBD1 (6 bases). V was clipped by 3 bases and J by 9 bases, with 16 bases between them. Germline V gene lookup returns CDR1 SGHRS and CDR2 YFSETQ. The CDR3 sequence is 14 residues long. CDR3 in DNA: TGCGCCAGCAGCTCCGGACAGCCCACTAGTGAGCAGTTCTTC. Translating it yields CASSSGQPTSEQFF.

This clone is labeled medium-sized. V is TRBV6-5 and J is TRBJ1-2; 10 bases line up with TRBD1. Germline trimming cut 5 bases from V and 4 bases from J; bases unmatched to any gene: 7. The CDR3 spans 15 residues. The V gene's germline CDR1 is MNHEY and CDR2 SVGAGI. The CDR3 region has the DNA TGTGCCAGCAGTAAACCGGGACAGGGGACCTATGGCTACACCTTC. It specifies CASSKPGQGTYGYTF.

V gene TRBV6-4 combines with J gene TRBJ1-1, with D tentatively TRBD1 (6 bases). The length of the CDR3 is 14 residues. V lost 5 bases, J lost 7 bases, and 17 bases lay in between. CDR1 and CDR2 (germline): MRHNA, SNTAGT. CDR3 sequence: CASSPGQSFGEAFF. Written as DNA, the CDR3 is TGTGCCAGCAGTCCAGGACAGTCTTTTGGTGAAGCTTTCTTT.

The chain carries TRBV2 and TRBJ1-2, with 9 nucleotides matching TRBD1. The germline gives CDR1 SNHLY, CDR2 FYNNEI. Trimming took 11 bases from V and 4 from J; bases not matched to a gene: 8. The CDR3 sequence is 13 residues long. This chain's CDR3 is CAVGTGFFYGYTF. DNA for the CDR3: TGTGCCGTCGGGACAGGGTTTTTCTATGGCTACACCTTC.

This chain connects TRBV7-9 to TRBJ1-1, with D unclear. This CDR3 contains 18 residues. Per germline, CDR1 SEHNR and CDR2 FQNEAQ (reference sequence). V lost 2 bases, J lost 0 bases, and 19 bases lay in between. CDR3 region: CASSLRAKGRSMNTEAFF. In DNA, the CDR3 is TGTGCCAGCAGCTTAAGGGCCAAGGGAAGATCGATGAACACTGAAGCTTTCTTT.

The V call is TRBV7-7, the J call TRBJ1-2, with 9 bases that match TRBD1. V lost 5 bases, J lost 2 bases, and 3 bases stayed unmatched. The germline CDR1 and CDR2 sequences are SSHAT and FNYEAQ (reference sequence). This CDR3 has 14 residues. CDR3 protein: CASSPQGANYGYTF. CDR3 nucleotide sequence: TGTGCCAGCAGCCCACAGGGGGCGAACTATGGCTACACCTTC.

V and J are TRBV5-1 and TRBJ1-1; 7 nucleotides line up with TRBD1. Germline trimming cut 4 bases from V and 0 bases from J; bases unmatched to any gene: 9. Germline loops: CDR1 SGHRS, CDR2 YFSETQ. The CDR3 has 16 residues. The CDR3 reads CASSLQGPPMNTEAFF. The CDR3 bases are TGCGCCAGCAGCCTACAGGGGCCCCCCATGAACACTGAAGCTTTCTTT.

This rearrangement joins TRBV19 to TRBJ1-1, with 8 bases lining up with TRBD1. CDR3 length: 15 residues. The germline V gene has CDR1 LNHDA and CDR2 SQIVND (reference sequence). V lost 6 bases to trimming and J lost 1 base; unmatched junction nucleotides: 7. DNA of the CDR3: TGTGCCAGTAGAACTCCGGGACAGGCGAACACTGAAGCTTTCTTT. Its translation is CASRTPGQANTEAFF.

The rearrangement uses TRBV15 and TRBJ2-7; D might be TRBD2 (7 bases). V lost 5 bases and J 3 bases, leaving 29 bases between the germline ends. Germline CDR1 reads LNHNV; CDR2 reads YYDKDF (reference sequence). The CDR3 extends over 19 amino acids. For the CDR3, the DNA is TGTGCCACCAGCCGGAGGGGGGGACACCTAGCCCTTGGGGGCTACGAGCAGTACTTC. Its protein product is CATSRRGGHLALGGYEQYF.

This clone appeared a single time. V is TRBV3-1 (or the pseudogene TRBV3-2) and J is TRBJ1-1; TRBD1 matches 8 bases. The CDR3 runs to 14 residues. The trim removed 0 bases at V and 11 bases at J, leaving 8 bases unmatched. The germline V gene encodes CDR1 LGHDT and CDR2 YNNKEL (reference sequence). The CDR3 coding sequence is TGTGCCAGCAGCCAAGACTGGCAGGGGGCTGTCGCTTTCTTT. Protein: CASSQDWQGAVAFF.

By proportion, this clone is large (0.1 to 1%). This chain connects TRBV27 to TRBJ1-2; 8 nucleotides align to TRBD1. Germline loops: CDR1 MNHEY, CDR2 SMNVEV (reference sequence). The CDR3 contains 13 residues. The ends lost 6 bases at V and 6 bases at J; junction bases unmatched: 6. In nucleotides, the CDR3 is TGTGCCAGCAGCCTCAGGGGGCAGGATGGCTACACCTTC. It codes for CASSLRGQDGYTF.

The chain carries TRBV27 and TRBJ1-1; D is unresolved. This CDR3 spans 14 amino acids. Trimming stripped 4 bases from V and 3 bases from J, with 12 bases between. Germline-derived CDR1 and CDR2 are MNHEY and SMNVEV (reference sequence). CDR3 DNA sequence: TGTGCCAGCAGTTCGGCGGGCGCTGACACTGAAGCTTTCTTT. Protein product: CASSSAGADTEAFF.

The chain uses TRBV6-5 and TRBJ1-5; 8 bases fit TRBD1. Trimming took 10 bases from V and 4 from J; bases not matched to a gene: 9. The CDR3 loop spans 14 amino acids. CDR1 and CDR2 from the germline V gene are MNHEY and SVGAGI. Written as DNA, the CDR3 is TGTGCCACCCGTCAAAGACAGGGGAATCAGCCCCAGCATTTT. Protein: CATRQRQGNQPQHF.

This chain joins TRBV19 and TRBJ1-4, with D possibly being TRBD1 (5 bases). The germline V gene encodes CDR1 LNHDA and CDR2 SQIVND (reference sequence). Trimming shortened V by 6 bases and J by 0 bases, and 11 bases separated the two germline ends. CDR3 length: 15 residues. CDR3 region: CASRGQDSTNEKLFF. Written as DNA, the CDR3 is TGTGCCAGTAGGGGGCAAGACTCAACTAATGAAAAACTGTTTTTT.